This entry lists 3 T cell receptor beta chains sequenced from one sample in a study of OX40 agonist ivuxolimab in advanced cancers. The repertoire was sequenced with immunoSEQ multiplex PCR; TCRdb's copy has only in-frame clones and lacks some. The sample yields roughly 34,000 clones, roughly four fifths seen once. The sequencing used CD4+ or CD8+ T cells sorted from blood, collected in a trial of the OX40 agonist ivuxolimab. These receptor sequences come from an adult with an advanced solid tumor such as melanoma, head and neck, liver or kidney cancer.

The J gene is TRBJ2-1, the V gene TRBV30, with TRBD2 matching over 7 bases. CDR1 is GTSNPN, CDR2 SVGIG, per germline (reference sequence). The CDR3 has 16 residues. The V segment lost 1 base and the J segment 2 bases; nucleotides outside the gene matches: 8. In nucleotides, the CDR3 is TGTGCCTGGAGTGCCCCCGGGGGGAGCCCCTACAATGAGCAGTTCTTC. Its translation: CAWSAPGGSPYNEQFF.

The rearrangement links TRBV30 to TRBJ2-7; 8 bases match TRBD1. There are 14 residues in the CDR3. Per the germline V gene, CDR1 is GTSNPN and CDR2 is SVGIG (reference sequence). The V segment lost 4 bases and the J segment 4 bases; nucleotides outside the gene matches: 9. CDR3 protein: CAWTTGTGIYEQYF. The CDR3, as DNA: TGTGCCTGGACGACCGGGACAGGAATATACGAGCAGTACTTC.

The chain combines TRBV10-3 with TRBJ1-5; 7 bases align to TRBD1. The V segment lost 6 bases and the J segment 2 bases; nucleotides outside the gene matches: 4. The CDR3 has 14 amino acids. Germline V gene data show CDR1 as ENHRY and CDR2 as SYGVKD. CDR3: CAISLDRGNQPQHF. The CDR3 DNA reads as TGTGCCATCAGCCTAGACAGGGGCAATCAGCCCCAGCATTTT.